A single sample is the source of the 20 T cell receptor beta chains below, sequenced in a study of blood T cell repertoires in COVID-19. Profiling relied on immunoSEQ multiplex PCR, and the TCRdb table lists in-frame clones only, not all of them. The sample includes 70,000 to 95,000 clones, about 89% of them seen just once. Sequencing used peripheral blood. These receptors were obtained from a middle-aged man with COVID-19, enrolled during active disease.

The chain carries TRBV27 and TRBJ2-1, with TRBD1 matching 7 bases. The V segment lost 5 bases and the J segment 4 bases; nucleotides outside the gene matches: 2. The CDR3 totals 13 residues. Germline V gives CDR1 MNHEY, CDR2 SMNVEV (reference sequence). CDR3: CASSPTGYNEQFF. Here the CDR3 DNA reads TGTGCCAGCAGTCCGACAGGGTACAATGAGCAGTTCTTC.

This chain uses TRBV18 with TRBJ2-1, with 10 bases that match TRBD1. V lost 6 bases and J lost 4; bases outside the gene matches: 6. CDR3 length equals 15 residues. Germline V gene lookup returns CDR1 KGHSH and CDR2 LQKENI. The CDR3 coding sequence is TGTGCCAGCTCTCGTGGACAGGGGGGGTACAATGAGCAGTTCTTC. It yields the protein CASSRGQGGYNEQFF.

For the CDR3, the DNA is TGTGCCAGTAGTACCCGGACAGGGGTGGAGGGACAGCCCCAGCATTTT. This sequence encodes CASSTRTGVEGQPQHF. The chain links TRBV19 to TRBJ1-5; 9 nucleotides align to TRBD1. The junction had 11 bases not matched to a gene; V was cut back by 4 bases and J by 7 bases. The CDR3 is made up of 16 amino acids. Per germline, CDR1 LNHDA and CDR2 SQIVND (reference sequence).

This clone was seen just once. The chain carries TRBV7-2 and TRBJ2-3; TRBD1 aligns across 9 bases. The CDR3 loop spans 15 amino acids. Germline CDR1 and CDR2: SGHTA and FQGNSA. After removal of 5 bases from V and 5 bases from J, the junction contained 8 bases not matched to a gene. The CDR3 sequence: CASSLDRGSQDTQYF. CDR3 nucleotides: TGTGCCAGCAGCCTGGACAGGGGATCACAAGATACGCAGTATTTT. Combining the CDR3 with reference TRBV7-2 and TRBJ2-3 gives the whole variable domain GAGVSQSPSNKVTEKGKDVELRCDPISGHTALYWYRQSLGQGLEFLIYFQGNSAPDKSGLPSDRFSAERTGGSVSTLTIQRTQQEDSAVYLCASSLDRGSQDTQYFGPGTRLTVL.

This clone has only one observation. Here the CDR3 reads CATSDGLAGELRTQYF. In DNA, the CDR3 is TGTGCCACCAGTGATGGACTAGCGGGAGAGTTACGAACGCAGTATTTT. The rearrangement uses TRBV24-1 and TRBJ2-3; 13 positions agree with TRBD2. The CDR3 contains 16 residues. V lost 3 bases, J lost 9 bases, and 8 bases stayed unmatched. Looked up from germline, CDR1 is KGHDR and CDR2 is SFDVKD.

This clone was recorded only once. V usage is TRBV13 and J usage is TRBJ1-1; 8 bases agree with TRBD1. This CDR3 has 13 residues. V dropped 5 bases and J dropped 8; count of bases not matched to a gene: 7. Germline V lookup: CDR1 PRHDT, CDR2 FYEKMQ (reference sequence). CDR3 DNA sequence: TGTGCCAGCAGCCAAGGACAGGGAACAGAAGCTTTCTTT. This gives the protein CASSQGQGTEAFF.

The V gene is TRBV7-6, the J gene TRBJ2-1; 13 nucleotides line up with TRBD2. The V segment lost 5 bases and the J segment 2 bases; nucleotides outside the gene matches: 3. CDR1 and CDR2 from the germline V gene are SGHVS and FNYEAQ. The CDR3 has 16 residues. Written as DNA, the CDR3 is TGTGCCAGCAGCCCAGGGACTAGCGGGACCTACAATGAGCAGTTCTTC. This encodes CASSPGTSGTYNEQFF.

V is TRBV2 and J is TRBJ1-6, with 7 bases that match TRBD1. This CDR3 has 13 residues. Germline V gene lookup returns CDR1 SNHLY and CDR2 FYNNEI. V was pared by 8 bases and J by 4 bases, with 2 bases of the junction left unmatched. As DNA, the CDR3 is TGTGCCAGCGGGGGACAGTATAATTCACCCCTCCACTTT. It specifies CASGGQYNSPLHF.

The V call is TRBV5-1, the J call TRBJ1-3; D unclear. This CDR3 contains 16 residues. Trimming stripped 0 bases from V and 2 bases from J, with 12 bases between. The germline CDR1 and CDR2 sequences are SGHRS and YFSETQ. The CDR3 DNA is TGCGCCAGCAGCTTGGGACCCTCCGAGGCTGGAAACACCATATATTTT. It specifies CASSLGPSEAGNTIYF.

This clone was recorded only once. The chain uses TRBV5-4 and TRBJ2-2, with 8 bases identical to TRBD1. The CDR3 extends over 15 amino acids. V was pared by 3 bases and J by 7 bases, with 8 bases of the junction left unmatched. Per the germline V gene, CDR1 is SGHNT and CDR2 is YYREEE (reference sequence). The CDR3 DNA reads as TGTGCCAGCAGCTCCCCCCAGGGGGCCGGCGGGGAGCTGTTTTTT. This encodes CASSSPQGAGGELFF.

The V and J genes are TRBV4-1 and TRBJ1-1; no reliable D call. CDR1 is MGHRA, CDR2 YSYEKL, per germline. The CDR3 runs 16 residues. V was shortened by 3 bases and J by 3 bases, with 17 bases between the two germline ends. The CDR3 DNA is TGCGCCAGCAGCCACCCCAAATGGTTAGGAGACACTGAAGCTTTCTTT. This encodes CASSHPKWLGDTEAFF.

V usage is TRBV6-2 or TRBV6-3 and J usage is TRBJ1-1, with TRBD1 as a possible D gene (6 bases). V was trimmed by 2 bases and J by 5 bases, leaving 21 bases between them. Germline CDR1 MNHEY, CDR2 SVGEGT. The CDR3 is 17 residues long. CDR3 bases: TGTGCCAGCAGTTACCCCACACGAGGGGGGGCTTCTACTGAAGCTTTCTTT. Its protein product is CASSYPTRGGASTEAFF.

The chain links TRBV6-5 to TRBJ1-1; D may be TRBD1 (6 bases). Germline CDR1 reads MNHEY; CDR2 reads SVGAGI. The CDR3 runs 15 residues. The V gene lost 1 base and the J gene lost 5 bases, with 14 bases spanning the gap. The CDR3 DNA is TGTGCCAGCAGTTACTTCCAGGGGCGCGGGACTGAAGCTTTCTTT. Protein: CASSYFQGRGTEAFF.

This clone has only one observation. The rearrangement links TRBV5-1 to TRBJ2-3; 10 bases match TRBD2. In germline, CDR1 is SGHRS, CDR2 YFSETQ. Losses at the gene ends were 4 bases for V and 6 bases for J; bases not matched to a gene: 11. This CDR3 contains 16 residues. CDR3 DNA: TGCGCCAGCAGCGGCGGACTAGCGGCCATGGGGGATACGCAGTATTTT. Translating it yields CASSGGLAAMGDTQYF. The complete variable domain, with remaining parts taken from reference TRBV5-1 and TRBJ2-3, reads KAGVTQTPRYLIKTRGQQVTLSCSPISGHRSVSWYQQTPGQGLQFLFEYFSETQRNKGNFPGRFSGRQFSNSRSEMNVSTLELGDSALYLCASSGGLAAMGDTQYFGPGTRLTVL.

The V and J genes are TRBV6-5 and TRBJ2-3; D is possibly TRBD1 (5 bases). Trimming stripped 5 bases from V and 5 bases from J, with 11 bases between. This CDR3 is built from 13 residues. Germline loops: CDR1 MNHEY, CDR2 SVGAGI. The CDR3 loop is CASSPQARDTQYF. The CDR3 region has the DNA TGTGCCAGCAGTCCACAGGCCCGAGATACGCAGTATTTT.

V gene TRBV10-3 combines with J gene TRBJ2-1; D possibly corresponds to TRBD2 (6 bases). V dropped 6 bases and J dropped 2 bases, with 8 bases sitting between them. In germline, CDR1 is ENHRY, CDR2 SYGVKD. CDR3 size: 13 residues. The CDR3 sequence: CAIRIAAYNEQFF. Here the CDR3 DNA reads TGTGCCATCAGAATAGCGGCCTACAATGAGCAGTTCTTC.

This chain links TRBV5-4 with TRBJ2-1, with 8 bases aligning to TRBD2. J gave up 7 bases and V 0 bases, and 6 bases lay outside the gene matches. CDR1 SGHNT and CDR2 YYREEE come from the germline V gene (reference sequence). The CDR3 is 15 amino acids. DNA of the CDR3: TGTGCCAGCAGCTTGGCCGGGAGGGCTGGGAATGAGCAGTTCTTC. Its protein is CASSLAGRAGNEQFF. The entire variable domain, with the rest obtained from reference TRBV5-4 and TRBJ2-1, is as follows: ETGVTQSPTHLIKTRGQQVTLRCSSQSGHNTVSWYQQALGQGPQFIFQYYREEENGRGNFPPRFSGLQFPNYSSELNVNALELDDSALYLCASSLAGRAGNEQFFGPGTRLTVL.

V gene TRBV6-5 combines with J gene TRBJ1-1, with a tentative D call TRBD1 (6 bases). Germline CDR1 is MNHEY and CDR2 is SVGAGI. The V end was cut by 8 bases, the J end by 0 bases, with 16 bases between. CDR3 length: 15 amino acids. CDR3 DNA sequence: TGTGCCAGCTGGGGGCAGGGACGAATGAACACTGAAGCTTTCTTT. Its protein is CASWGQGRMNTEAFF.

The CDR3 DNA reads TGTGCCATCAGTGAGTTGGCTGAGCAGTTCTTC. Protein sequence: CAISELAEQFF. V is TRBV10-3 and J is TRBJ2-1; D unresolved. The CDR3 runs to 11 residues. Trimming pared 1 base from V and 9 bases from J, leaving 4 bases between. Germline assignment: CDR1 ENHRY and CDR2 SYGVKD.

The chain uses TRBV19 and TRBJ2-2; the match to TRBD2 covers 8 bases. In germline, CDR1 is LNHDA, CDR2 SQIVND (reference sequence). The CDR3 length is 15 residues. The V and J ends lost 6 bases and 3 bases, in that order; junction bases with no gene match: 6. The CDR3: CASRREGRHTGELFF. CDR3 DNA: TGTGCCAGTAGACGGGAGGGGCGGCACACCGGGGAGCTGTTTTTT.